The rows below give T cell receptor gamma chains drawn from one sample of a study of γδ T cells in repeated Plasmodium falciparum infection. TCRdb reprocessed the multiplex PCR reads using CATT. This sample has approximately 30,000 gamma-chain clones, with more than 1.4% found just once. Sample: gamma-delta T cells from blood. The receptors were gathered from a pool of human donors (malaria-infected and uninfected, not separated). Each CDR3 is given with its conserved first and last residue. Clone size reads once, few, many, or a class if the clone is expanded.

clone_size | j_call | v_call | cdr3_nt | cdr3_aa
many | TRGJ1/TRGJ2 | TRGV9 | TGTGCCTTGTGGGAGGTGAAGGATTATTATAAGAAACTCTTT | CALWEVKDYYKKLF
medium-sized | TRGJ1/TRGJ2 | TRGV9 | TGTGCCTTGTGGGAGGTTCGAAGGTATAAGAAACTCTTT | CALWEVRRYKKLF
many | TRGJ1/TRGJ2 | TRGV5 | TGTGCCACCTGGGACAGGTCCTATAAGAAACTCTTT | CATWDRSYKKLF
large | TRGJ1/TRGJ2 | TRGV9 | TGTGCCTTGTGGGAGGTGGATTATAAGAAACTCTTT | CALWEVDYKKLF
many | TRGJP1 | TRGV5 | TGTGCCACCTGGGACAGGCTTGGCACTGGTTGGTTCAAGATATTT | CATWDRLGTGWFKIF
many | TRGJ1/TRGJ2 | TRGV4 | TGTGCCACCTGGATCCACCGTTATTATAAGAAACTCTTT | CATWIHRYYKKLF
many | TRGJ1/TRGJ2 | TRGV9 | TGTGCCTTGTGGGAGGCCCTTTATTATAAGAAACTCTTT | CALWEALYYKKLF
many | TRGJ1/TRGJ2 | TRGV3 | TGTGCCACCTGGGACAGGCTACTTTATTATAAGAAACTCTTT | CATWDRLLYYKKLF
medium-sized | TRGJ1/TRGJ2 | TRGV9 | TGTGCCTTGTGGATCCATCATAAGAAACTCTTT | CALWIHHKKLF
medium-sized | TRGJ1/TRGJ2 | TRGV9 | TGTGCCTTGTGTCTCCACAACCGACAACCGAATTATTATAAGAAACTCTTT | CALCLHNRQPNYYKKLF
many | TRGJP2 | TRGV4 | TGTGCCACCTGGGCCGTAGGAGGTAGTGATTGGATCAAGACGTTT | CATWAVGGSDWIKTF
many | TRGJ1/TRGJ2 | TRGV4 | TGTGCCACCTGGGATGGGCCCGTTAAGAATTATTATAAGAAACTCTTT | CATWDGPVKNYYKKLF
many | TRGJ1/TRGJ2 | TRGV9 | TGTGCCTTGTGGGAGAAGACATTTGGGTATAAGAAACTCTTT | CALWEKTFGYKKLF
many | TRGJ1/TRGJ2 | TRGV9 | TGTGCCTTGTGGGAGGGGATGAATTATTATAAGAAACTCTTT | CALWEGMNYYKKLF
medium-sized | TRGJP | TRGV9 | TGTGCCTTGTGGGAGCGCCAAGAGTTGGGCAAAAAAATCAAGGTATTT | CALWERQELGKKIKVF
medium-sized | TRGJP | TRGV9 | TGTGCCTTGTGGGAGGGAGGAGGAGAGTTGGGCAAAAAAATCAAGGTATTT | CALWEGGGELGKKIKVF
medium-sized | TRGJ1/TRGJ2 | TRGV4 | TGTGCCACCTGGGACCCTCCTCTAACTTATAAGAAACTCTTT | CATWDPPLTYKKLF
many | TRGJP1 | TRGV5 | TGTGCCATCTGGGATGACAGGTTCAAGATATTT | CAIWDDRFKIF
many | TRGJ1/TRGJ2 | TRGV3 | TGTGCCACCTGGGACACTAAGAAACTCTTT | CATWDTKKLF
many | TRGJ1/TRGJ2 | TRGV3 | TGTGCCACCTGGGACAGGTCCCGGAATTATTATAAGAAACTCTTT | CATWDRSRNYYKKLF
many | TRGJ1/TRGJ2 | TRGV3 | TGTGCCACCTGGGACAGAGGATCGGTGAAACTCTTT | CATWDRGSVKLF
many | TRGJ1/TRGJ2 | TRGV9 | TGTGCCTTGTGGGAGGTGTATGTTAAACTCTTT | CALWEVYVKLF
many | TRGJ1/TRGJ2 | TRGV3 | TGTGCCACCTGTTATTATAAGAAACTCTTT | CATCYYKKLF
medium-sized | TRGJ1/TRGJ2 | TRGV4 | TGTGCCACCTGGGAGGGATATAAGAAACTCTTT | CATWEGYKKLF
many | TRGJ1/TRGJ2 | TRGV8 | TGTGCCACCTGGGATTCTGGTTATAAGAAACTCTTT | CATWDSGYKKLF
medium-sized | TRGJP | TRGV9 | TGTGCCTTGTGGGAGAAGCTGGGCAAAAAAATCAAGGTATTT | CALWEKLGKKIKVF
many | TRGJP | TRGV9 | TGTGCCTTGTGGGAGCCAGGGGAGTTGGGCAAAAAAATCAAGGTATTT | CALWEPGELGKKIKVF
many | TRGJ1/TRGJ2 | TRGV4 | TGTGCCACCTGGGATGTACATTATAAGAAACTCTTT | CATWDVHYKKLF
many | TRGJ1/TRGJ2 | TRGV3 | TGTGCCACCTGGGACAGCCCTAATAAGAAACTCTTT | CATWDSPNKKLF
many | TRGJP2 | TRGV8 | TGTGCCACCTGGGATAGTAGGGCTATCAAGACGTTT | CATWDSRAIKTF
medium-sized | TRGJ1/TRGJ2 | TRGV2 | TGTGCCACCTGGGACGGGCAGAATAAGAAACTCTTT | CATWDGQNKKLF
many | TRGJ1/TRGJ2 | TRGV9 | TGTGCCTTGTGGGAGGAGGGAGATAAGAAACTCTTT | CALWEEGDKKLF
many | TRGJ1/TRGJ2 | TRGV8 | TGTGCCACCTGGGCATCGAATTATTATAAGAAACTCTTT | CATWASNYYKKLF
many | TRGJ1/TRGJ2 | TRGV4 | TGTGCCACCTGGGATGCTATGCAGCCGTTTTATTATAAGAAACTCTTT | CATWDAMQPFYYKKLF
many | TRGJP2 | TRGV4 | TGTGCCACCTGGGATGGGCCGCACGGTAGTGATTGGATCAAGACGTTT | CATWDGPHGSDWIKTF